This is a list of T cell receptor beta chains from one sample in a study of T cell changes during pregnancy in multiple sclerosis. TCRdb's copy holds only in-frame clones and misses some; the assay was immunoSEQ multiplex PCR. The table records 100,000 to 150,000 clones, roughly 92% of them present only once. Source: peripheral blood, taken before pregnancy. Every receptor here comes from a female donor with multiple sclerosis, enrolled in a pregnancy study. The CDR3 runs from the conserved cysteine through the conserved F or W. Each record gives: J gene, V gene, D gene, clone size, CDR3 DNA, CDR3 protein. The D gene is left open where the match is weak. Size tells how often a clone was seen (once, few, many) or the class of an expanded clone, and some rows leave it out.

J gene: TRBJ1-2; V gene: TRBV27; D gene: .; clone size: few; CDR3 DNA: TGTGCCAGCAGTGCCAGGGTAATGAGCGGCTACACCTTC; CDR3 protein: CASSARVMSGYTF
J gene: TRBJ1-2; V gene: TRBV29-1; D gene: TRBD1; clone size: .; CDR3 DNA: TGCAGCGTCGGACAGGACTATGGCTACACCTTC; CDR3 protein: CSVGQDYGYTF
J gene: TRBJ2-1; V gene: TRBV6-1; D gene: TRBD2; clone size: .; CDR3 DNA: TGTGCCAGCAGTGAAGTAATCGGGAGGGCCGGATTCGATGAGCAGTTCTTC; CDR3 protein: CASSEVIGRAGFDEQFF
J gene: TRBJ2-3; V gene: TRBV7-2; D gene: TRBD2; clone size: .; CDR3 DNA: TGTGCCAGCAGCTTAGGACTAGCGGGCGGCACAGATACGCAGTATTTT; CDR3 protein: CASSLGLAGGTDTQYF
J gene: TRBJ2-3; V gene: TRBV7-2; D gene: .; clone size: .; CDR3 DNA: TGTGCCAGCAGCCCAAGACAGCAGTGGCAGTATTTT; CDR3 protein: CASSPRQQWQYF
J gene: TRBJ2-2; V gene: TRBV7-9; D gene: TRBD2; clone size: .; CDR3 DNA: TGTGCCAGCAGCCAAGGCGATTGGCGGGGGGCCAACACCGGGGAGCTGTTTTTT; CDR3 protein: CASSQGDWRGANTGELFF
J gene: TRBJ1-2; V gene: TRBV29-1; D gene: TRBD1; clone size: .; CDR3 DNA: TGCAGCGTTGGCCGGGACAGTCCTAACTATGGCTACACCTTC; CDR3 protein: CSVGRDSPNYGYTF
J gene: TRBJ2-5; V gene: TRBV28; D gene: TRBD2; clone size: .; CDR3 DNA: TGTGCCAGCAGTTTAACTTCCCTGGCGGGGGGGCGGGAGACCCAGTACTTC; CDR3 protein: CASSLTSLAGGRETQYF
J gene: TRBJ1-5; V gene: TRBV2; D gene: .; clone size: .; CDR3 DNA: TGTGCCAGCAGACAGAAAATCAATCAGCCCCAGCATTTT; CDR3 protein: CASRQKINQPQHF
J gene: TRBJ2-2; V gene: TRBV19; D gene: TRBD2; clone size: .; CDR3 DNA: TGTGCCAGTACCCTGGGAGCGGGGGGGACCGTGGGGACCGGGGAGCTGTTTTTT; CDR3 protein: CASTLGAGGTVGTGELFF
J gene: TRBJ2-2; V gene: TRBV2; D gene: .; clone size: .; CDR3 DNA: TGTGCCAGCAGACAGCAAAACACCGGGGAGCTGTTTTTT; CDR3 protein: CASRQQNTGELFF
J gene: TRBJ1-6; V gene: TRBV7-9; D gene: .; clone size: .; CDR3 DNA: TGTGCCACCGGGGAAAGCGGTTTT; CDR3 protein: CATGESGF
J gene: TRBJ2-7; V gene: TRBV27; D gene: TRBD2; clone size: .; CDR3 DNA: TGTGCCAGCAGTTATTCAGCCCATCTAGCGGGAGGTGTCCACGAGCAGTACTTC; CDR3 protein: CASSYSAHLAGGVHEQYF
J gene: TRBJ1-1; V gene: TRBV19; D gene: .; clone size: .; CDR3 DNA: TGTGCCAGTAGTATAGTGGACAGTCCCGGCGTTGAAGCTTTCTTT; CDR3 protein: CASSIVDSPGVEAFF
J gene: TRBJ1-5; V gene: TRBV7-8; D gene: .; clone size: .; CDR3 DNA: TGTGCCAGCAGCTTAAGGGAGGGGTGGCAGCCCCAGCATTTT; CDR3 protein: CASSLREGWQPQHF
J gene: TRBJ1-1; V gene: TRBV28; D gene: TRBD1; clone size: .; CDR3 DNA: TGTGCCAGCAGTTTAACCCAGGGGGGCACTGAAGCTTTCTTT; CDR3 protein: CASSLTQGGTEAFF
J gene: TRBJ2-7; V gene: TRBV5-5; D gene: .; clone size: .; CDR3 DNA: TGTGCCAGCAGCCGACAGAGCGAGCAGTACTTC; CDR3 protein: CASSRQSEQYF
J gene: TRBJ2-1; V gene: TRBV5-4; D gene: TRBD1; clone size: .; CDR3 DNA: TGTGCCAGCAGCCAAGGACAGGGATCGCGTCCGAATGAGCAGTTCTTC; CDR3 protein: CASSQGQGSRPNEQFF
J gene: TRBJ2-1; V gene: TRBV11-2; D gene: TRBD2; clone size: few; CDR3 DNA: TGTGCCAGCAGCTTACGGGCTAGCGGGAGTGGTTCCCAGTTCTTC; CDR3 protein: CASSLRASGSGSQFF
J gene: TRBJ1-2; V gene: TRBV18; D gene: .; clone size: .; CDR3 DNA: TGTGCCAGCTCACCAAATGGGGCTGGCTACACCTTC; CDR3 protein: CASSPNGAGYTF
J gene: TRBJ2-3; V gene: TRBV19; D gene: .; clone size: .; CDR3 DNA: TGTGCCACCCGGACATCCACTAGCACAGATACGCAGTATTTT; CDR3 protein: CATRTSTSTDTQYF
J gene: TRBJ2-5; V gene: TRBV9; D gene: .; clone size: .; CDR3 DNA: TGTGCCAGCAGCCCGGAGGGCCTTGAGACCCAGTACTTC; CDR3 protein: CASSPEGLETQYF
J gene: TRBJ2-1; V gene: TRBV7-2; D gene: TRBD1; clone size: .; CDR3 DNA: TGTGCCAGCAGCTCGACAGGGAACAGTCTGTACAATGAGCAGTTCTTC; CDR3 protein: CASSSTGNSLYNEQFF
J gene: TRBJ2-5; V gene: TRBV18; D gene: .; clone size: .; CDR3 DNA: TGTGCCAGCTCACCTACCGCCACGGGGACCCAGTACTTC; CDR3 protein: CASSPTATGTQYF
J gene: TRBJ2-7; V gene: TRBV18; D gene: TRBD1; clone size: once; CDR3 DNA: TGTGCCAGCTCACCCCTGGGACAGGGAGGAGGCTACGAGCAGTACTTC; CDR3 protein: CASSPLGQGGGYEQYF
J gene: TRBJ2-2; V gene: TRBV27; D gene: TRBD2; clone size: once; CDR3 DNA: TGTGCCAGCAGTTTAACGCGGGGGGCCGGGGAGCTGTTTTTT; CDR3 protein: CASSLTRGAGELFF
J gene: TRBJ1-4; V gene: TRBV6-5; D gene: TRBD1; clone size: .; CDR3 DNA: TGTGCCAGCAGTTACTCTTGGACAGGGACTAATGAAAAACTGTTTTTT; CDR3 protein: CASSYSWTGTNEKLFF